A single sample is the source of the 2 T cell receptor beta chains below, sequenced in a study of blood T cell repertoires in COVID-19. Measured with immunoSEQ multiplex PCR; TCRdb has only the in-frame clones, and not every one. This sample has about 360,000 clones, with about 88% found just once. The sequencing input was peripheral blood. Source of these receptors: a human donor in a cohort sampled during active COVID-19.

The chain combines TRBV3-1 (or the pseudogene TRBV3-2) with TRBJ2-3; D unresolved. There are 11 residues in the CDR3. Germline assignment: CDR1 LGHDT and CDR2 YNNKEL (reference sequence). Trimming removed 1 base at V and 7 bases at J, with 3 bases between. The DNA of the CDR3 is TGTGCCAGCAGCCAAGCATATACGCAGTATTTT. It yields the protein CASSQAYTQYF.

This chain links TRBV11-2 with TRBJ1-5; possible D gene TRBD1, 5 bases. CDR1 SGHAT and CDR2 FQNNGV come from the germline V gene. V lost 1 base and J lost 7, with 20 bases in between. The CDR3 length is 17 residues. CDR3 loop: CASSLAGGGRRGQPQHF. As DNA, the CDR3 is TGTGCCAGCAGCTTAGCTGGGGGGGGTAGGCGAGGACAGCCCCAGCATTTT.